This T cell receptor beta chain was sequenced during a study of cytomegalovirus exposure and HLA in healthy donors. PCR was performed using 60 Vbeta and 13 Jbeta primers. TCRdb's table, derived via immunoSEQ multiplex PCR, lists solely in-frame clones and lacks some. The table records some 130,000 clones, approximately 71% of them present only once. Whole-study findings and limits: Later genetic work tied a missense DCLRE1C variant to beta-chain V and J trimming. The analysis excluded some indistinguishable V segments, including TRBV6-2 and TRBV6-3. Data from an earlier analysis indicated that most TCR beta V segments were productive either about 90% or about 30% of the time.

Concerning this clone: The target antigen is unknown.

The CDR3 is 14 amino acids. V shed 5 bases and J shed 4 bases, with 15 bases lying between them. The germline V gene encodes CDR1 SGHRS and CDR2 YFSETQ. Sample: PBMCs. The sequence came from a man aged 30-40 years in good health and CMV-seronegative. The J gene is TRBJ1-2, the V gene TRBV5-1; D is perhaps TRBD1 (5 bases). CDR3: CASRQDGALYGYTF. For the CDR3, the DNA is TGCGCCAGCAGACAGGACGGAGCTCTCTATGGCTACACCTTC.